This TCR beta chain is from a study of T cell clones after liver transplantation. Study-level information: Third-party-reactive TCRbeta sequences from pre-transplant mixed lymphocyte reactions served as antigen-independent comparators.

The repertoire was sequenced with immunoSEQ multiplex PCR; TCRdb's copy has only in-frame clones and lacks some. The sample holds about 20,000 clones; over 85% are singletons and the top ten take roughly 25%. The V segment lost 7 bases and the J segment 8 bases; nucleotides outside the gene matches: 8. Germline loops: CDR1 SEHNR, CDR2 FQNEAQ (reference sequence). The CDR3 spans 14 residues. V usage is TRBV7-9 and J usage is TRBJ1-4; 9 positions agree with TRBD1. This TCR derives from a human patient who received a liver transplant. The T cells may partly be graft donor cells. This material consisted of CD8+ T cells from blood, taken approximately 27 months after liver transplant. As DNA, the CDR3 is TGTGCCAGCACCACGGGACAGGGAATCGAAAAACTGTTTTTT. It encodes CASTTGQGIEKLFF.